Below are 15 T cell receptor beta chains sequenced from a single sample in a study of blood T cell repertoires in COVID-19. Data came from immunoSEQ multiplex PCR; TCRdb stores just in-frame clones and leaves some out. The table shows 250,000 to 350,000 clones, with around 89% occurring only once. Sequencing was done on a sample of peripheral blood. The receptors derive from a woman aged 60 to 75 with acute or convalescent COVID-19.

The V gene is TRBV5-1, the J gene TRBJ2-1, with D possibly being TRBD1 (5 bases). This CDR3 comprises 15 residues. V lost 0 bases to trimming and J lost 5 bases, with 12 bases between them. Germline CDR1 SGHRS, CDR2 YFSETQ. CDR3 residues: CASSLAQGMDNEQFF. In DNA form, the CDR3 reads TGCGCCAGCAGCTTGGCCCAGGGAATGGACAATGAGCAGTTCTTC.

The V and J genes are TRBV27 and TRBJ2-3, with TRBD1 matching over 11 bases. With 2 bases clipped from V and 6 bases from J, the junction kept 4 bases outside the gene matches. The germline V gene has CDR1 MNHEY and CDR2 SMNVEV (reference sequence). This CDR3 region has 15 residues. For the CDR3, the DNA is TGTGCCAGCAGTTTAGGGACAGGGGGGTTGGATACGCAGTATTTT. Amino acid sequence: CASSLGTGGLDTQYF.

The chain carries TRBV27 and TRBJ2-1; D perhaps matches TRBD1 (6 bases). The CDR3 spans 15 residues. Germline-derived CDR1 and CDR2 are MNHEY and SMNVEV (reference sequence). V lost 7 bases, J lost 0 bases, and 13 bases lay in between. As DNA, the CDR3 is TGTGCCAGCACCTTGACAGGAAGCTCCTACAATGAGCAGTTCTTC. As protein: CASTLTGSSYNEQFF.

The J gene is TRBJ1-2, the V gene TRBV6-1; D might be TRBD1 (5 bases). The CDR3 totals 14 residues. Trimming pared 2 bases from V and 4 bases from J, leaving 11 bases between. Germline CDR1 reads MNHNS; CDR2 reads SASEGT. The CDR3 DNA sequence: TGTGCCAGCAGTGAAACAGGTGGTCGCTATGGCTACACCTTC. Its protein product is CASSETGGRYGYTF.

The chain joins TRBV28 to TRBJ1-5; D unclear. V lost 5 bases and J 5 bases, leaving 10 bases between the germline ends. This CDR3 has 13 amino acids. CDR1 and CDR2 (germline): MDHEN, SYDVKM. CDR3 protein: CASSPAGDQPQHF. CDR3 coding DNA: TGTGCCAGCAGTCCGGCGGGAGATCAGCCCCAGCATTTT.

The rearrangement links TRBV9 to TRBJ1-4; weak D call: TRBD1 (5 bases). This CDR3 is 15 amino acids long. In germline, CDR1 is SGDLS, CDR2 YYNGEE. Trimming removed 1 base from V and 2 bases from J, with 9 bases in between. The CDR3, as DNA: TGTGCCAGCAGCGTAATAGGGGCTACTAATGAAAAACTGTTTTTT. Its protein is CASSVIGATNEKLFF.

As for this clone: The sample contains more than one DNA sequence encoding this CDR3. This chain joins TRBV9 and TRBJ1-2; 11 bases align to TRBD1. V was clipped by 2 bases and J by 0 bases; unmatched bases: 0. CDR1 is SGDLS and CDR2 is YYNGEE in the germline V gene. The CDR3 runs to 15 residues. The CDR3 bases are TGTGCCAGCAGCGTGGGACAGGGGGCTAACTATGGCTACACCTTC. It translates to CASSVGQGANYGYTF.

V gene TRBV24-1 combines with J gene TRBJ2-1; maybe TRBD2 (5 bases). V dropped 6 bases and J dropped 3 bases, with 17 bases sitting between them. Germline V lookup: CDR1 KGHDR, CDR2 SFDVKD. The CDR3 is made up of 16 amino acids. The CDR3 loop is CATSSDDGLNYNEQFF. The DNA of the CDR3 is TGTGCCACCAGTTCAGACGACGGACTGAACTACAATGAGCAGTTCTTC.

The chain recombines TRBV9 with TRBJ2-3; 7 bases fit TRBD2. From germline, CDR1 is SGDLS and CDR2 YYNGEE. The CDR3 is 18 amino acids. Unmatched junction bases numbered 14, after V lost 4 bases and J lost 0 bases. As DNA, the CDR3 is TGTGCCAGCAGCCCCCGCAGCGGGGTGGCTCCTAGCACAGATACGCAGTATTTT. This encodes CASSPRSGVAPSTDTQYF.

The chain uses TRBV18 and TRBJ2-5; possibly TRBD2 for D (6 bases). Deletions cut 0 bases from V and 1 base from J, with 9 bases between. The germline CDR1 and CDR2 sequences are KGHSH and LQKENI. This CDR3 contains 15 residues. The CDR3 loop reads CASSPPLSGQETQYF. The CDR3 region has the DNA TGTGCCAGCTCACCACCCCTTAGCGGCCAAGAGACCCAGTACTTC.

In regard to this clone: This CDR3 is also generated by other DNA sequences in the sample. The chain couples TRBV5-3 to TRBJ1-3; D perhaps matches TRBD1 (6 bases). TRBV5-3 is marked as an open reading frame, function uncertain. Trimming took 2 bases from V and 4 from J, leaving 16 bases between them. The CDR3 spans 16 residues. This CDR3 is CARSLKWGGLGNTIYF. The CDR3 DNA follows: TGTGCCAGAAGCTTAAAATGGGGGGGGCTGGGAAACACCATATATTTT.

The rearrangement links TRBV6-5 to TRBJ1-3; D is ambiguous. The V gene lost 6 bases and the J gene lost 8 bases, with 14 bases spanning the gap. The CDR3 covers 13 residues. Germline V gene sequence: CDR1 MNHEY, CDR2 SVGAGI. CDR3 nucleotide sequence: TGTGCCAGCAGGGAGACCCCCGACCACACCATATATTTT. It yields the protein CASRETPDHTIYF.

The chain combines TRBV7-8 with TRBJ1-2; 7 bases are a match to TRBD1. This CDR3 has 15 residues. The J segment lost 4 bases and the V segment lost 1 base, leaving 6 bases of the junction unmatched. Germline CDR1 is SGHVS and CDR2 is FQNEAQ. As DNA, the CDR3 is TGTGCCAGCAGCTTAGGAGTAGGGGGCAGCTATGGCTACACCTTC. Translation gives CASSLGVGGSYGYTF.

This chain links TRBV28 with TRBJ2-7, with 9 nucleotides matching TRBD1. The germline CDR1 and CDR2 sequences are MDHEN and SYDVKM. J lost 6 bases, V lost 6 bases, and 9 bases had no gene match. The CDR3 has 14 amino acids. The CDR3 bases are TGTGCCAGCAGAATGGGGGACAGGGCCTCCGAGCAGTACTTC. This translates into CASRMGDRASEQYF.

V and J are TRBV29-1 and TRBJ1-2; no reliable D call. CDR3 length equals 13 residues. Trimming removed 6 bases at V and 7 bases at J, with 18 bases between. The germline gives CDR1 SQVTM, CDR2 ANQGSEA. In DNA, the CDR3 is TGCAGCGTGGGTGTAACTGGACTGGGTGGCTACACCTTC. This encodes CSVGVTGLGGYTF.